Listed here are 5 T cell receptor beta chains from one sample, sequenced in a study of identifying expanded T cells in peripheral blood. Clones were sequenced by immunoSEQ multiplex PCR, and TCRdb holds only the in-frame ones, with some missing. The data show around 60,000 clones, over 80% seen once. The specimen was blood. The source of these receptors is a person aged 18 to 69 in good health.

The V and J genes are TRBV7-6 and TRBJ1-1; D unclear. The ends were cut back, 2 bases at V and 1 base at J, with 8 bases in the middle. This CDR3 has 14 amino acids. Germline CDR1 is SGHVS and CDR2 is FNYEAQ. The CDR3 protein is CASSLLRANTEAFF. The CDR3 nucleotides read TGTGCCAGCAGCTTACTCCGCGCGAACACTGAAGCTTTCTTT. Together with reference TRBV7-6 and TRBJ1-1, the CDR3 gives the full variable domain: GAGVSQSPRYKVTKRGQDVALRCDPISGHVSLYWYRQALGQGPEFLTYFNYEAQQDKSGLPNDRFSAERPEGSISTLTIQRTEQRDSAMYRCASSLLRANTEAFFGQGTRLTVV.

CDR3 nucleotides: TGTGCCAGCAGCTTAGAGACAGGGAGTGGCTACACCTTC. This gives the protein CASSLETGSGYTF. The chain couples TRBV7-9 to TRBJ1-2; 7 nucleotides agree with TRBD1. CDR3 length: 13 residues. V lost 1 base to trimming and J lost 7 bases; unmatched junction nucleotides: 3. Germline V gives CDR1 SEHNR, CDR2 FQNEAQ (reference sequence). The whole variable domain, filled in from reference TRBV7-9 and TRBJ1-2, reads DTGVSQNPRHKITKRGQNVTFRCDPISEHNRLYWYRQTLGQGPEFLTYFQNEAQLEKSRLLSDRFSAERPKGSFSTLEIQRTEQGDSAMYLCASSLETGSGYTFGSGTRLTVV.

The chain has TRBV19 and TRBJ1-1, with D unclear. The CDR3 loop spans 12 amino acids. CDR1 is LNHDA and CDR2 is SQIVND in the germline V gene (reference sequence). V was pared by 10 bases and J by 3 bases, with 12 bases between. CDR3 bases: TGTGCCACTGTGACGGGGTACACTGAAGCTTTCTTT. Amino acids: CATVTGYTEAFF.

This chain uses TRBV7-2 with TRBJ2-3; perhaps D is TRBD1 or TRBD2 (10 bases each). The CDR3 is 19 amino acids. Trimming shortened V by 6 bases and J by 1 base, and 26 bases separated the two germline ends. Per the germline V gene, CDR1 is SGHTA and CDR2 is FQGNSA. The CDR3 DNA reads as TGTGCCAGCAGACATGGGACAGGGGTTACTAGCGGGGGCACAGATACGCAGTATTTT. It specifies CASRHGTGVTSGGTDTQYF.

The rearrangement uses TRBV5-5 and TRBJ2-1, with 9 bases that match TRBD1. The J segment lost 9 bases and the V segment lost 0 bases, leaving 4 bases of the junction unmatched. Germline loops: CDR1 SGHKS, CDR2 YYEKEE (reference sequence). This CDR3 is built from 14 residues. Here the CDR3 reads CASSLAGTGIEQFF. The CDR3 DNA reads TGTGCCAGCAGCTTGGCCGGGACAGGGATTGAGCAGTTCTTC.